These 31 T cell receptor beta chains originate from one sample sequenced in a study of cytomegalovirus exposure and HLA in healthy donors. The PCR employed 60 Vbeta primers together with 13 Jbeta primers. Profiled with immunoSEQ multiplex PCR; TCRdb holds only in-frame clones, not every one. The data contain about 150,000 clones, 75% to 85% of them singletons. The specimen was PBMCs. These receptors all come from a woman aged 40 to 50 in good health and CMV-seropositive.

The CDR3 nucleotides read TGCAGCGTTCTCGAACGGGAGGGCAGCACAGATACGCAGTATTTT. As protein: CSVLEREGSTDTQYF. The chain carries TRBV29-1 and TRBJ2-3; 8 bases are a match to TRBD2. Germline V gene sequence: CDR1 SQVTM, CDR2 ANQGSEA. The V segment lost 5 bases and the J segment 0 bases; nucleotides outside the gene matches: 7. CDR3 size: 15 residues.

The chain couples TRBV18 to TRBJ2-3, with a weak D call TRBD2 (5 bases). V lost 3 bases to trimming and J lost 1 base, with 17 bases between them. Germline CDR1 and CDR2: KGHSH and LQKENI. The CDR3 runs to 17 residues. In nucleotides, the CDR3 is TGTGCCAGCTCACCCTACCGGGGTGGGATAGGCACAGATACGCAGTATTTT. Translating gives CASSPYRGGIGTDTQYF. The complete variable domain, with remaining parts taken from reference TRBV18 and TRBJ2-3, reads NAGVMQNPRHLVRRRGQEARLRCSPMKGHSHVYWYRQLPEEGLKFMVYLQKENIIDESGMPKERFSAEFPKEGPSILRIQQVVRGDSAAYFCASSPYRGGIGTDTQYFGPGTRLTVL.

This chain uses TRBV27 with TRBJ2-7, with TRBD1 matching over 9 bases. This CDR3 contains 20 residues. V gave up 2 bases and J gave up 3 bases; unmatched junction bases: 20. Looked up from germline, CDR1 is MNHEY and CDR2 is SMNVEV (reference sequence). The CDR3, as DNA: TGTGCCAGCAGTTTAATAATGGGGTCCCGGGACAGGACAGGGGTCTACGAGCAGTACTTC. This sequence encodes CASSLIMGSRDRTGVYEQYF.

This clone was counted a single time. The chain has TRBV2 and TRBJ2-7; 8 nucleotides match TRBD2. This CDR3 is 15 amino acids long. J was trimmed by 0 bases and V by 7 bases; bases with no gene match: 8. Germline V CDR1 and CDR2: SNHLY, FYNNEI. This chain's CDR3 is CASTNIAGSSYEQYF. As DNA, the CDR3 is TGTGCCAGCACTAATATAGCGGGAAGCTCCTACGAGCAGTACTTC.

The chain combines TRBV28 with TRBJ2-1; 9 nucleotides line up with TRBD2. V was clipped by 4 bases and J by 4 bases; unmatched bases: 11. The CDR3 has 17 amino acids. Germline V gives CDR1 MDHEN, CDR2 SYDVKM. The CDR3 region is CASSSYSSSGTYNEQFF. CDR3 DNA sequence: TGTGCCAGCAGTTCGTACTCTTCTAGCGGGACTTACAATGAGCAGTTCTTC. The full variable domain, completed using reference TRBV28 and TRBJ2-1, is DVKVTQSSRYLVKRTGEKVFLECVQDMDHENMFWYRQDPGLGLRLIYFSYDVKMKEKGDIPEGYSVSREKKERFSLILESASTNQTSMYLCASSSYSSSGTYNEQFFGPGTRLTVL.

The V and J genes are TRBV15 and TRBJ1-5, with D unclear. Trimming left V 4 bases short and J 2 bases short, with 12 bases between. Germline-derived CDR1 and CDR2 are LNHNV and YYDKDF (reference sequence). The CDR3 has 15 amino acids. In nucleotides, the CDR3 is TGTGCCACCAGCACCCAGCGGGCGGGCAATCAGCCCCAGCATTTT. It codes for CATSTQRAGNQPQHF.

The genes are TRBV2 and TRBJ2-1; 9 positions agree with TRBD2. With V trimmed by 3 bases and J by 4 bases, 10 bases remained unmatched. The CDR3 totals 17 residues. Germline V gene lookup returns CDR1 SNHLY and CDR2 FYNNEI. CDR3 sequence reads: CASSDVLASGDYNEQFF. The CDR3 nucleotides read TGTGCCAGCAGTGACGTTTTGGCTAGCGGGGATTACAATGAGCAGTTCTTC.

The chain joins TRBV29-1 to TRBJ2-5; D not certain. Trimming cost V 2 bases and J 0 bases, with 16 bases left between them. The germline V gene has CDR1 SQVTM and CDR2 ANQGSEA. The length of the CDR3 is 16 residues. The CDR3 reads CSVEPTVLLYQETQYF. CDR3 nucleotide sequence: TGCAGCGTTGAACCTACAGTGCTCCTGTACCAAGAGACCCAGTACTTC. The whole variable domain, filled in from reference TRBV29-1 and TRBJ2-5, reads SAVISQKPSRDICQRGTSLTIQCQVDSQVTMMFWYRQQPGQSLTLIATANQGSEATYESGFVIDKFPISRPNLTFSTLTVSNMSPEDSSIYLCSVEPTVLLYQETQYFGPGTRLLVL.

The V gene is TRBV5-1, the J gene TRBJ1-4; D possibly corresponds to TRBD1 (5 bases). The CDR3 extends over 14 amino acids. The germline CDR1 and CDR2 sequences are SGHRS and YFSETQ. Trimming left V 2 bases short and J 7 bases short, with 12 bases between. This chain's CDR3 is CASSFERGSEKLFF. CDR3 bases: TGCGCCAGCAGCTTTGAGCGGGGGAGTGAAAAACTGTTTTTT.

This chain uses TRBV30 with TRBJ2-7, with 10 positions matching TRBD2. CDR3 length: 17 amino acids. V was pared by 0 bases and J by 2 bases, with 10 bases of the junction left unmatched. The V gene's germline CDR1 is GTSNPN and CDR2 SVGIG (reference sequence). CDR3 sequence reads: CAWSVQGLAVDTYEQYF. The CDR3 bases are TGTGCCTGGAGTGTACAAGGACTAGCGGTAGACACCTACGAGCAGTACTTC.

The table lists this clone with a count of one. The chain employs TRBV30 and TRBJ2-1, with 7 bases that match TRBD2. CDR1 is GTSNPN and CDR2 is SVGIG in the germline V gene (reference sequence). The CDR3 has 16 residues. V dropped 0 bases and J dropped 0; count of bases not matched to a gene: 5. The CDR3 coding sequence is TGTGCCTGGAGTGTAGGGACTATCCTCTCCTACAATGAGCAGTTCTTC. The encoded protein is CAWSVGTILSYNEQFF.

This clone was recorded once. The chain links TRBV15 to TRBJ2-7; 9 bases align to TRBD1. CDR3 length: 15 amino acids. CDR1 and CDR2 from the germline V gene are LNHNV and YYDKDF (reference sequence). J was trimmed by 7 bases and V by 3 bases; bases with no gene match: 10. CDR3 protein: CATSRPDRGSREQYF. CDR3 nucleotides: TGTGCCACCAGCAGGCCGGACAGGGGCTCCAGGGAGCAGTACTTC.

The chain uses TRBV6-1 and TRBJ2-3; D is possibly TRBD1 (5 bases). This CDR3 region has 14 residues. V lost 4 bases to trimming and J lost 10 bases, with 18 bases between them. Germline loops: CDR1 MNHNS, CDR2 SASEGT. CDR3: CASSAGAHFGPQYF. DNA of the CDR3: TGTGCCAGCAGTGCTGGGGCGCACTTCGGTCCGCAGTATTTT.

This clone occurred a few times. This rearrangement joins TRBV5-1 to TRBJ1-1, with 7 bases aligning to TRBD1. This CDR3 region has 14 residues. Looked up from germline, CDR1 is SGHRS and CDR2 is YFSETQ. J was trimmed by 0 bases and V by 5 bases; bases with no gene match: 4. This chain's CDR3 is CASRVQGLNTEAFF. The DNA for the CDR3 is TGCGCCAGCAGGGTACAGGGGCTGAACACTGAAGCTTTCTTT. The variable domain in full, completed from reference TRBV5-1 and TRBJ1-1, reads KAGVTQTPRYLIKTRGQQVTLSCSPISGHRSVSWYQQTPGQGLQFLFEYFSETQRNKGNFPGRFSGRQFSNSRSEMNVSTLELGDSALYLCASRVQGLNTEAFFGQGTRLTVV.

The chain carries TRBV28 and TRBJ1-5; D is possibly TRBD1 (6 bases). The CDR3 totals 12 residues. Trimming took 10 bases from V and 7 from J, leaving 14 bases between them. Germline-derived CDR1 and CDR2 are MDHEN and SYDVKM. CDR3: CAIQQGYQPQHF. CDR3 nucleotides: TGTGCCATTCAACAGGGTTACCAGCCCCAGCATTTT.

The gene calls are TRBV11-3 and TRBJ2-4; D might be TRBD1 (5 bases). CDR3 length equals 19 residues. From germline, CDR1 is SGHNT and CDR2 YENEEA. The V end was cut by 0 bases, the J end by 1 base, with 19 bases between. Here the CDR3 reads CASSLEGQGNPFAKNIQYF. The DNA for the CDR3 is TGTGCCAGCAGCTTAGAAGGGCAGGGTAACCCCTTTGCCAAAAACATTCAGTACTTC.

The V and J genes are TRBV28 and TRBJ1-4; D not resolved. Between the trimmed V and J ends, which lost 10 bases and 1 base, there was a span of 4 bases. Germline CDR1 and CDR2: MDHEN and SYDVKM. This CDR3 comprises 11 residues. CDR3 region: CATLTNEKLFF. DNA of the CDR3: TGTGCCACCTTAACTAATGAAAAACTGTTTTTT.

The V call is TRBV18, the J call TRBJ1-2; D may be TRBD1 (5 bases). V lost 2 bases, J lost 5 bases, and 15 bases lay in between. The CDR3 runs 15 residues. The germline gives CDR1 KGHSH, CDR2 LQKENI. The CDR3 coding sequence is TGTGCCAGCTCACCAGGTCAGGGTGATTGGTATGGCTACACCTTC. Residues: CASSPGQGDWYGYTF.

Remarks on this clone: The junction departs from the called germline gene at one end, perhaps through a read error. The chain couples TRBV19 to TRBJ2-3; 9 bases agree with TRBD2. Per the germline V gene, CDR1 is LNHDA and CDR2 is SQIVND (reference sequence). The CDR3 is made up of 14 amino acids. Here the CDR3 DNA reads TGTGCCAGTAGTGTTAGCGGGAGCAGAGATACGCAGTATTTT. Residues: CASSVSGSRDTQYF.

A few counts support this clone. The chain has TRBV28 and TRBJ1-5, with TRBD1 matching 7 bases. CDR3 length: 14 residues. Looked up from germline, CDR1 is MDHEN and CDR2 is SYDVKM. With 7 bases clipped from V and 6 bases from J, the junction kept 9 bases outside the gene matches. CDR3 amino acids: CASITGVVLQPQHF. The CDR3 DNA reads TGTGCCAGCATTACAGGGGTCGTCCTTCAGCCCCAGCATTTT. Complete variable domain (other parts from reference TRBV28 and TRBJ1-5): DVKVTQSSRYLVKRTGEKVFLECVQDMDHENMFWYRQDPGLGLRLIYFSYDVKMKEKGDIPEGYSVSREKKERFSLILESASTNQTSMYLCASITGVVLQPQHFGDGTRLSIL.

The V and J genes are TRBV18 and TRBJ2-1; 12 nucleotides agree with TRBD2. This CDR3 has 16 residues. V dropped 3 bases and J dropped 6; count of bases not matched to a gene: 6. The germline V gene encodes CDR1 KGHSH and CDR2 LQKENI. CDR3 bases: TGTGCCAGCTCACCCCGACTAGCGGGAGCGGCCAATGAGCAGTTCTTC. Translating gives CASSPRLAGAANEQFF.

The V gene is TRBV5-1, the J gene TRBJ2-5; no reliable D call. CDR1 and CDR2 (germline): SGHRS, YFSETQ. V lost 1 base to trimming and J lost 1 base, with 14 bases between them. This CDR3 is built from 16 residues. Written as DNA, the CDR3 is TGCGCCAGCAGCTTGAGGTCTCGCGGCCCCCAAGAGACCCAGTACTTC. Protein product: CASSLRSRGPQETQYF.

The chain employs TRBV7-9 and TRBJ2-1, with 12 bases matching TRBD2. Germline CDR1 is SEHNR and CDR2 is FQNEAQ (reference sequence). Losses at the gene ends were 6 bases for V and 7 bases for J; bases not matched to a gene: 4. The CDR3 spans 14 residues. The CDR3: CASRTSGRGNEQFF. The CDR3, as DNA: TGTGCCAGCAGGACTAGCGGGAGAGGGAATGAGCAGTTCTTC. Complete variable domain (other parts from reference TRBV7-9 and TRBJ2-1): DTGVSQNPRHKITKRGQNVTFRCDPISEHNRLYWYRQTLGQGPEFLTYFQNEAQLEKSRLLSDRFSAERPKGSFSTLEIQRTEQGDSAMYLCASRTSGRGNEQFFGPGTRLTVL.

The V gene is TRBV5-4, the J gene TRBJ1-5; D is possibly TRBD1 (6 bases). With 5 bases removed from V and 0 bases from J, the gap between germline ends came to 15 bases. Germline assignment: CDR1 SGHNT and CDR2 YYREEE (reference sequence). This CDR3 comprises 16 residues. The CDR3 region has the DNA TGTGCCAGCAGTTGGGGGGGACAAAATAGCAATCAGCCCCAGCATTTT. Translation gives CASSWGGQNSNQPQHF.

The chain combines TRBV7-2 with TRBJ2-3, with a tentative D call TRBD1 (5 bases). The CDR3 has 13 residues. V dropped 5 bases and J dropped 1 base, with 7 bases sitting between them. CDR1 SGHTA and CDR2 FQGNSA come from the germline V gene. CDR3 bases: TGTGCCAGCAGCCAGGGCCGCACAGATACGCAGTATTTT. This encodes CASSQGRTDTQYF.

The chain is built from TRBV19 and TRBJ2-5, with 8 positions matching TRBD1. The junction had 6 bases not matched to a gene; V was cut back by 6 bases and J by 0 bases. CDR3 length equals 15 residues. Germline V CDR1 and CDR2: LNHDA, SQIVND (reference sequence). The DNA for the CDR3 is TGTGCCAGTAGCCTTGGACAGGGCTACCAAGAGACCCAGTACTTC. The encoded protein is CASSLGQGYQETQYF.

This chain uses TRBV9 with TRBJ2-7, with 7 nucleotides matching TRBD1. CDR3 size: 14 residues. CDR1 and CDR2 (germline): SGDLS, YYNGEE. V trimming: 3 bases; J trimming: 2 bases; junction bases outside the gene matches: 5. In DNA, the CDR3 is TGTGCCAGCAGCGACGGGCAGGGGGCCTACGAGCAGTACTTC. Its translation is CASSDGQGAYEQYF.

This chain joins TRBV5-1 and TRBJ1-1; D gene uncertain. The CDR3 has 15 amino acids. V lost 4 bases to trimming and J lost 6 bases, with 19 bases between them. Germline V CDR1 and CDR2: SGHRS, YFSETQ. The CDR3 spells CASSRGGWGEPEAFF. DNA for the CDR3: TGCGCCAGCAGCCGCGGAGGATGGGGAGAGCCTGAAGCTTTCTTT.

The rearrangement links TRBV5-1 to TRBJ2-7; TRBD2 aligns across 12 bases. With V trimmed by 4 bases and J by 0 bases, 17 bases remained unmatched. Germline-derived CDR1 and CDR2 are SGHRS and YFSETQ. This CDR3 has 20 residues. The CDR3 loop is CASSRGHPLAGGPSSYEQYF. The DNA for the CDR3 is TGCGCCAGCAGCCGGGGACACCCGCTAGCGGGAGGGCCCAGCTCCTACGAGCAGTACTTC.

This chain links TRBV19 with TRBJ2-2; a weak D match, TRBD1 (6 bases). CDR1 and CDR2 (germline): LNHDA, SQIVND (reference sequence). The CDR3 runs to 13 residues. Between the trimmed V and J ends, which lost 5 bases and 5 bases, there was a span of 9 bases. The CDR3 coding sequence is TGTGCCAGTAGTCGCAGGGGAACCGGGGAGCTGTTTTTT. This encodes CASSRRGTGELFF. Supplemented by reference TRBV19 and TRBJ2-2, the full variable domain reads DGGITQSPKYLFRKEGQNVTLSCEQNLNHDAMYWYRQDPGQGLRLIYYSQIVNDFQKGDIAEGYSVSREKKESFPLTVTSAQKNPTAFYLCASSRRGTGELFFGEGSRLTVL.

This chain joins TRBV28 and TRBJ1-2; perhaps TRBD1 as D (6 bases). Trimming removed 5 bases from V and 6 bases from J, with 19 bases in between. The CDR3 covers 15 residues. Germline V gene lookup returns CDR1 MDHEN and CDR2 SYDVKM. Written as DNA, the CDR3 is TGTGCCAGCAGTCCGGTGGGGAGGGGGAGAAATGGCTACACCTTC. Residues: CASSPVGRGRNGYTF.